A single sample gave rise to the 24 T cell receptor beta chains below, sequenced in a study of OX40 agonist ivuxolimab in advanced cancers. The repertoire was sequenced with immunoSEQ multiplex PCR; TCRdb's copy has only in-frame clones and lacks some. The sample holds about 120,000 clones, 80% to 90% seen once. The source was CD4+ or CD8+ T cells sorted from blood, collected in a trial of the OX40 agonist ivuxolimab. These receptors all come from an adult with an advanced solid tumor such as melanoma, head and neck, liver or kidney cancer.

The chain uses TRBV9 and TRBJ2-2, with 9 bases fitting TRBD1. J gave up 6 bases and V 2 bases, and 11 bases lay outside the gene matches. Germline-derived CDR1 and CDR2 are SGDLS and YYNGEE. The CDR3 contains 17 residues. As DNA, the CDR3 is TGTGCCAGCAGCGTTACACAGGGGGCGATGATCCCCGGGGAGCTGTTTTTT. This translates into CASSVTQGAMIPGELFF.

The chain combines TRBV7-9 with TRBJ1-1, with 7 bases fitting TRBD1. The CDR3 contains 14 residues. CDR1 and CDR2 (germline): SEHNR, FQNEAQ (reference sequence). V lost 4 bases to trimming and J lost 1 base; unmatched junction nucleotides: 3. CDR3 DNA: TGTGCCAGCAGCTCCGGACAGGCGAACACTGAAGCTTTCTTT. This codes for CASSSGQANTEAFF.

The CDR3 here is CASRLVGYEQYF. CDR3 in DNA: TGTGCCAGCAGGCTGGTAGGGTACGAGCAGTACTTC. This chain links TRBV28 with TRBJ2-7, with D hard to call. Trimming stripped 6 bases from V and 4 bases from J, with 10 bases between. This CDR3 comprises 12 residues. From germline, CDR1 is MDHEN and CDR2 SYDVKM.

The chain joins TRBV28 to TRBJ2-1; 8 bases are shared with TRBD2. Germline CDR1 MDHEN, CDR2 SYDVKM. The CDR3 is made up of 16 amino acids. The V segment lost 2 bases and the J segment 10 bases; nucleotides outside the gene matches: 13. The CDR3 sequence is CASSLIAGGRESEQFF. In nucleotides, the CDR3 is TGTGCCAGCAGTTTAATTGCGGGGGGAAGAGAATCCGAGCAGTTCTTC. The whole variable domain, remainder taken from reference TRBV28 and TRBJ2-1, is DVKVTQSSRYLVKRTGEKVFLECVQDMDHENMFWYRQDPGLGLRLIYFSYDVKMKEKGDIPEGYSVSREKKERFSLILESASTNQTSMYLCASSLIAGGRESEQFFGPGTRLTVL.

The CDR3 sequence: CASSGQPYSNQPQHF. CDR3 nucleotide sequence: TGTGCCAGTTCTGGACAGCCTTATAGCAATCAGCCCCAGCATTTT. The chain couples TRBV2 to TRBJ1-5; maybe TRBD1 (6 bases). V was trimmed by 9 bases and J by 0 bases, leaving 15 bases between them. The germline CDR1 and CDR2 sequences are SNHLY and FYNNEI. The CDR3 length is 15 residues.

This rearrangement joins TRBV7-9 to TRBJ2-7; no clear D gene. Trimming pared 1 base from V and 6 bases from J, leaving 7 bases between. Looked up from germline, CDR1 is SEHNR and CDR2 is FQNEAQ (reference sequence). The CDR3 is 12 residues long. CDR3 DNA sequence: TGTGCCAGCAGCTTAGTAGCCGTCGAGCAGTACTTC. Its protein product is CASSLVAVEQYF.

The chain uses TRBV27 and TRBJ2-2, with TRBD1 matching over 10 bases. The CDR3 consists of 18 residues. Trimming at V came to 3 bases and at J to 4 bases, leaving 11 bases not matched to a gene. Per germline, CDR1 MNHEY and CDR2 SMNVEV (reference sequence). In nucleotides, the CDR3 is TGTGCCAGCAGTTTTTGGGGCCGGGACAGGGGACTCACCGGGGAGCTGTTTTTT. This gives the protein CASSFWGRDRGLTGELFF.

This chain's CDR3 is CASSLYGTGGNIQYF. CDR3 nucleotides: TGTGCCAGCAGTTTATACGGGACCGGGGGCAACATTCAGTACTTC. The chain joins TRBV28 to TRBJ2-4; D tentatively fits TRBD1 or TRBD2 (6 bases each). The CDR3 runs to 15 residues. Trimming left V 1 base short and J 7 bases short, with 14 bases between. Germline values: CDR1 MDHEN, CDR2 SYDVKM.

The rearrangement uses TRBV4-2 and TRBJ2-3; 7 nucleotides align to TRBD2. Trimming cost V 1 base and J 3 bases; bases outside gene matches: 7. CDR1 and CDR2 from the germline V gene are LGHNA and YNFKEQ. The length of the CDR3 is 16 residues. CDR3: CASSQAGSGGTDTQYF. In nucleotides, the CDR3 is TGTGCCAGCAGCCAAGCTGGGTCCGGGGGGACAGATACGCAGTATTTT.

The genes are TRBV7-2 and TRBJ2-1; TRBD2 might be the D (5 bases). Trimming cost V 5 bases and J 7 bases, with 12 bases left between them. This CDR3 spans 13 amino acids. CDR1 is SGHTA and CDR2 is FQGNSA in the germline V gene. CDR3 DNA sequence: TGTGCCAGCAGCCGGCGACCGGGGAATGAGCAGTTCTTC. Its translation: CASSRRPGNEQFF.

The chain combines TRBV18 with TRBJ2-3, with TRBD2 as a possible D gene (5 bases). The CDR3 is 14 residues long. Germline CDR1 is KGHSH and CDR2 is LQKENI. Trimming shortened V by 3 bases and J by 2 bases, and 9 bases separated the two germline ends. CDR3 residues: CASSPRTFTDTQYF. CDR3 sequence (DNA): TGTGCCAGCTCACCGCGGACTTTCACAGATACGCAGTATTTT. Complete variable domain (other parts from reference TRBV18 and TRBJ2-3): NAGVMQNPRHLVRRRGQEARLRCSPMKGHSHVYWYRQLPEEGLKFMVYLQKENIIDESGMPKERFSAEFPKEGPSILRIQQVVRGDSAAYFCASSPRTFTDTQYFGPGTRLTVL.

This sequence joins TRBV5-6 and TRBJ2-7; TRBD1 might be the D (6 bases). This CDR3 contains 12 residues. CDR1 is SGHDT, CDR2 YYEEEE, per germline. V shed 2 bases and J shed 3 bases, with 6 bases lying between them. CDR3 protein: CASSLQGYEQYF. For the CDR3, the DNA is TGTGCCAGCAGCTTACAGGGCTACGAGCAGTACTTC.

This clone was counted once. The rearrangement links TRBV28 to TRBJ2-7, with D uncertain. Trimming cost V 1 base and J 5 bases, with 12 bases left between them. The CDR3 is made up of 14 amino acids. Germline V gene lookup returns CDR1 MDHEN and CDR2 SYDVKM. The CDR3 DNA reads TGTGCCAGCAGTTTATCGTTTCAGGCGGACGAGCAGTACTTC. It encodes CASSLSFQADEQYF.

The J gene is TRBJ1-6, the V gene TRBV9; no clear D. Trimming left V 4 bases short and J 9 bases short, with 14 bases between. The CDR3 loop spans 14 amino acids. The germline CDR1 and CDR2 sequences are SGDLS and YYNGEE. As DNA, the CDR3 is TGTGCCAGCAGCCCGACCCCAGGATCTTCACCCCTCCACTTT. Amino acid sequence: CASSPTPGSSPLHF.

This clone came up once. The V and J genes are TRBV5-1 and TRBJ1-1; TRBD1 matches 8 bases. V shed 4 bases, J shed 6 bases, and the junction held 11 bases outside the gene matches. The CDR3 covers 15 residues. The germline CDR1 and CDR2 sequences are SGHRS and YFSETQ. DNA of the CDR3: TGCGCCAGCAGCGACCCTCAGGGGGCTATGGCTGAAGCTTTCTTT. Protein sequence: CASSDPQGAMAEAFF. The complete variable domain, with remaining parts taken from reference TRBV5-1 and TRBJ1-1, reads KAGVTQTPRYLIKTRGQQVTLSCSPISGHRSVSWYQQTPGQGLQFLFEYFSETQRNKGNFPGRFSGRQFSNSRSEMNVSTLELGDSALYLCASSDPQGAMAEAFFGQGTRLTVV.

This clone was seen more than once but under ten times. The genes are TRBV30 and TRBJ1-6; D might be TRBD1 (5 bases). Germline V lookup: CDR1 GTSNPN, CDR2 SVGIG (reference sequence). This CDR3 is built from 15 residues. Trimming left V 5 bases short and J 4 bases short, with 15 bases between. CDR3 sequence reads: CAWRRRDGYNSPLHF. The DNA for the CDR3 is TGTGCCTGGCGGAGGAGGGACGGTTATAATTCACCCCTCCACTTT.

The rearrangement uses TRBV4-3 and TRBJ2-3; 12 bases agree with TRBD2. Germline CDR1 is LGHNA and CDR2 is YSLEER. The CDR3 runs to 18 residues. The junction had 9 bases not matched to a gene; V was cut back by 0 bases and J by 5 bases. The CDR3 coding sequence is TGCGCCAGCAGCCAAGATTTCGAGACTAGCGGGGGTAAAGATACGCAGTATTTT. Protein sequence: CASSQDFETSGGKDTQYF.

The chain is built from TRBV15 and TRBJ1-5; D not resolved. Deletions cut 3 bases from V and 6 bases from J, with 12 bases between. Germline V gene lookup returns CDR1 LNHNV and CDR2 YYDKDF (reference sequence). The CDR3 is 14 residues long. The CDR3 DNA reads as TGTGCCACCAGCAGGGAAGGGTTGGGTCAGCCCCAGCATTTT. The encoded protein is CATSREGLGQPQHF.

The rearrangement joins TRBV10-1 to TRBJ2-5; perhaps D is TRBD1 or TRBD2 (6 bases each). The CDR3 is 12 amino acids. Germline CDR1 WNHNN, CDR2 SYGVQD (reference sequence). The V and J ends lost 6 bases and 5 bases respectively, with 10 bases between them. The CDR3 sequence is CASRQGGETQYF. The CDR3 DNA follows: TGCGCCAGCAGGCAAGGGGGGGAGACCCAGTACTTC.

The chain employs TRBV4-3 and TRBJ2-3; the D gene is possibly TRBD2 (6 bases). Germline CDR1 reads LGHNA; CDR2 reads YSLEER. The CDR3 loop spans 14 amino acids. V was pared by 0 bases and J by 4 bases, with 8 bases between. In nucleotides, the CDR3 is TGCGCCAGCAGCCAAGAACCGGGAGCAGATACGCAGTATTTT. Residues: CASSQEPGADTQYF.

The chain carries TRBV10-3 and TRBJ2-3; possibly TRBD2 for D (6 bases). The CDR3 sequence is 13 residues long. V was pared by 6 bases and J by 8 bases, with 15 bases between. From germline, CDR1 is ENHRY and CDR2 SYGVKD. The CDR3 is CAIRWGDDGTQYF. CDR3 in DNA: TGTGCCATCAGATGGGGGGACGACGGTACGCAGTATTTT.

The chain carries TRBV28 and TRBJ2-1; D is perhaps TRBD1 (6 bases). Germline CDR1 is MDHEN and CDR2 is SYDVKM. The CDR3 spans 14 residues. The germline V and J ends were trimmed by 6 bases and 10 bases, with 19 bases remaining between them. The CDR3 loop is CASSPISYRVEQFF. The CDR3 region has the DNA TGTGCCAGCAGCCCAATATCCTACAGGGTAGAGCAGTTCTTC.

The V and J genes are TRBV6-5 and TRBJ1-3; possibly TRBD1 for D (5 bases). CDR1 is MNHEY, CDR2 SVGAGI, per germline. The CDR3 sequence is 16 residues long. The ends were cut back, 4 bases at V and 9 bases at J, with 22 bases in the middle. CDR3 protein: CASSSPTGHPVGTIYF. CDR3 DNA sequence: TGTGCCAGCAGTTCCCCGACGGGGCACCCGGTGGGCACCATATATTTT.

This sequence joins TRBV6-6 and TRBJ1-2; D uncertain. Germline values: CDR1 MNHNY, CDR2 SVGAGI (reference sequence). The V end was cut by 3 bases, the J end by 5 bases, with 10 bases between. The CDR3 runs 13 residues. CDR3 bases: TGTGCCAGCAGTTATTCTGGGGATTATGGCTACACCTTC. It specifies CASSYSGDYGYTF.